A selection of T cell receptor beta chains follows, all from one sample in a study of cytomegalovirus exposure and HLA in healthy donors. Profiling relied on immunoSEQ multiplex PCR, and the TCRdb table lists in-frame clones only, not all of them. The repertoire holds about 170,000 clones, with 70% to 85% as singletons. Sequencing was done on a sample of PBMCs. These receptor sequences come from a man aged 18-30 years in good health and CMV-seronegative. CDR3s include the opening cysteine and the closing phenylalanine or tryptophan. D genes are given only for firm matches. Rows give clone size only sometimes, using once, few, many, or a class for an expanded clone.

d_call j_call clone_size v_call cdr3_nt cdr3_aa
NA TRBJ2-7 NA TRBV2 TGTGCCAGCAGTGACAGGTTGTCCTACGAGCAGTACTTC CASSDRLSYEQYF
TRBD2 TRBJ2-1 NA TRBV27 TGTGCCAGCAGTTTAAGATGGGGGGGAGCCGGCAATGAGCAGTTCTTC CASSLRWGGAGNEQFF
TRBD1 TRBJ2-1 NA TRBV10-1 TGCGCCAGCAGTCAGACAGGGCTGTCCTACAATGAGCAGTTCTTC CASSQTGLSYNEQFF
NA TRBJ1-6 few TRBV7-9 TGTGCCAGCAGCCGCTCGGGGGAGGGATCACCCCTCCACTTT CASSRSGEGSPLHF
NA TRBJ2-7 once TRBV6-6 TGTGCCAGCAGTTTCTCCCCCCAGGGGCGCTCCTACGAGCAGTACTTC CASSFSPQGRSYEQYF
TRBD1 TRBJ2-7 NA TRBV19 TGTGCCAGTAGTATCGGACAGGGCATCTCCTACGAGCAGTACTTC CASSIGQGISYEQYF
NA TRBJ1-5 NA TRBV6-1 TGTGCCAGCAGTGTGAGTAGCAATCAGCCCCAGCATTTT CASSVSSNQPQHF
TRBD1 TRBJ2-7 few TRBV5-8 TGTGCCAGCAGCCCCCGGGACAGGAGATCTCAGGAGCAGTACTTC CASSPRDRRSQEQYF
NA TRBJ2-1 NA TRBV7-9 TGTGCCAGCAGCTTAGAAACGGGATACGAGCAGTTCTTC CASSLETGYEQFF
NA TRBJ1-5 NA TRBV4-3 TGCGCCAGCAGCCAAGATTATCCTAGGACAAACAATCAGCCCCAGCATTTT CASSQDYPRTNNQPQHF
TRBD1 TRBJ2-2 NA TRBV5-1 TGCGCCAGCAGCTTGGGGGGACAGGACGGGGAGCTGTTTTTT CASSLGGQDGELFF